This T cell receptor beta chain was documented in a study of blood T cells in healthy people across ages. The use of a sample-barcoded 5' primer and a J-beta primer mix characterized a second PCR of roughly 6 to 11 cycles. MiXCR, run by TCRdb on the 5' RACE reads, gives a single entry per CDR3 protein. The sample yields around 1,600,000 distinct CDR3 sequences, about 45% seen once. CDR1 and CDR2 from the germline V gene are SGHTA and FQGTGA. Trimming cost V 0 bases and J 3 bases; bases outside gene matches: 7. The length of the CDR3 is 17 residues. The J gene is TRBJ2-2, the V gene TRBV7-3; 7 nucleotides match TRBD1. The sample comprised blood. This receptor was obtained from a woman between 18 and 30 years old in good health. For the CDR3, the DNA is TGTGCCAGCAGCTTAACCCGGGACAGAGGGGACACCGGGGAGCTGTTTTTT. Its protein product is CASSLTRDRGDTGELFF.